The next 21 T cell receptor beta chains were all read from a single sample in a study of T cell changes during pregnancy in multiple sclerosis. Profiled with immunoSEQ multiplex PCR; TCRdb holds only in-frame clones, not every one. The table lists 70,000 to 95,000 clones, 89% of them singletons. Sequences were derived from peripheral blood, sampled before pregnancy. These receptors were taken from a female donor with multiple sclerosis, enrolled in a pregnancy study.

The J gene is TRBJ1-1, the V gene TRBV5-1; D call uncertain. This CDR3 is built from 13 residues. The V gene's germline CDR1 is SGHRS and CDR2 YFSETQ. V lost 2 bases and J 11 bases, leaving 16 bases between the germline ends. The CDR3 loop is CASSFGGPSEAFF. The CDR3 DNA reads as TGCGCCAGCAGCTTCGGAGGGCCCTCAGAGGCTTTCTTT. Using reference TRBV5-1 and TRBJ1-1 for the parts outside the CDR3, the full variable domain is KAGVTQTPRYLIKTRGQQVTLSCSPISGHRSVSWYQQTPGQGLQFLFEYFSETQRNKGNFPGRFSGRQFSNSRSEMNVSTLELGDSALYLCASSFGGPSEAFFGQGTRLTVV.

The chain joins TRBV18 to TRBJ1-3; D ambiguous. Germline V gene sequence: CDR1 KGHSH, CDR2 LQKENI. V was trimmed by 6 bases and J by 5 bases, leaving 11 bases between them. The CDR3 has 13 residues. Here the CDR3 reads CASSPDLRNTIYF. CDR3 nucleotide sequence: TGTGCCAGCTCCCCGGACTTGAGAAACACCATATATTTT.

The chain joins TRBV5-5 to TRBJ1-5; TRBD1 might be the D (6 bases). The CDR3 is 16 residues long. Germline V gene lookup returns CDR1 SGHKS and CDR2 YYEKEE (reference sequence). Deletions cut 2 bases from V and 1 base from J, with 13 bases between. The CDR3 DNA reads TGTGCCAGCAGCTTCTCAGGGGCGATGAGCAATCAGCCCCAGCATTTT. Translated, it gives CASSFSGAMSNQPQHF.

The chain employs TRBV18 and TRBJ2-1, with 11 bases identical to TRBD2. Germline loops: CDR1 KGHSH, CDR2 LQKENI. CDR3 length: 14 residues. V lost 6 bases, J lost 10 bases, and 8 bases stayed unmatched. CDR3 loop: CASSPGTSGWEQFF. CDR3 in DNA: TGTGCCAGCTCGCCTGGGACTAGCGGATGGGAGCAGTTCTTC.

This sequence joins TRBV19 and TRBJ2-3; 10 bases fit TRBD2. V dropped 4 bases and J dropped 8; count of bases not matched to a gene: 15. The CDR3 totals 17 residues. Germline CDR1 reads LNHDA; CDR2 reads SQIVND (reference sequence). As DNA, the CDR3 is TGTGCCAGTAGTAAAACCTCGACTAGCGGGTGGAGCGCTACGCAGTATTTT. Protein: CASSKTSTSGWSATQYF.

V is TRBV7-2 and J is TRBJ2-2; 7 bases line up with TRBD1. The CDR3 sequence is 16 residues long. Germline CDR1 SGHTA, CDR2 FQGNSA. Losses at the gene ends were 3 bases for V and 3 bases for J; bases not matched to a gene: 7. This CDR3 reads CASSFFDRADTGELFF. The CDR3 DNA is TGTGCCAGCAGCTTTTTCGACAGGGCTGACACCGGGGAGCTGTTTTTT.

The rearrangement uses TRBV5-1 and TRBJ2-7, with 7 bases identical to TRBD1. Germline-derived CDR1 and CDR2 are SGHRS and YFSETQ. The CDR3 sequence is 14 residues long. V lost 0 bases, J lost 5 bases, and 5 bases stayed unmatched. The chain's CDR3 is CASSLVGTDDEQYF. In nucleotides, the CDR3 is TGCGCCAGCAGCTTGGTAGGGACAGATGACGAGCAGTACTTC.

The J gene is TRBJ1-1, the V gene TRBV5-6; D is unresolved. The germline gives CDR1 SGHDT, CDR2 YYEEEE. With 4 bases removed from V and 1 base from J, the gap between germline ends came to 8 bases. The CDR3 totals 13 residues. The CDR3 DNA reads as TGTGCCAGCAGCCAATACAGGAACACTGAAGCTTTCTTT. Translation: CASSQYRNTEAFF.

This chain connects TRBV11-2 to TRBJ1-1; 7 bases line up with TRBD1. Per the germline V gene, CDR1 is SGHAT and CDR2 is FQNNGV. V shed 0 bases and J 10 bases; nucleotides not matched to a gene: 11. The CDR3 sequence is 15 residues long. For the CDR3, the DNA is TGTGCCAGCAGCTTAGATGGTCAAGGGACAGTCTCAGCTTTCTTT. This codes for CASSLDGQGTVSAFF.

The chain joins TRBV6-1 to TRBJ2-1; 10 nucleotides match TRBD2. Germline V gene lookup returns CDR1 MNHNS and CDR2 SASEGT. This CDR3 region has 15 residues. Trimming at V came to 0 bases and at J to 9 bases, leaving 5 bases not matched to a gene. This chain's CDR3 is CASSEALAGVGEQFF. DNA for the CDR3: TGTGCCAGCAGTGAAGCGCTAGCGGGGGTTGGTGAGCAGTTCTTC.

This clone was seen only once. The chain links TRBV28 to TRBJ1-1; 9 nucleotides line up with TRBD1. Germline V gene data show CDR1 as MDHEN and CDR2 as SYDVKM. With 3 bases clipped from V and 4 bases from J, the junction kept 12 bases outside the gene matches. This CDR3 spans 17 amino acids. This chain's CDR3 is CASSFTQGALTSTEAFF. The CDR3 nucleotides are TGTGCCAGCAGTTTCACACAGGGGGCCCTCACTAGCACTGAAGCTTTCTTT.

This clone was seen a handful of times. The CDR3: CASSELAGGRRETQYF. CDR3 nucleotide sequence: TGTGCCAGCAGTGAGCTAGCGGGGGGGCGGCGGGAGACCCAGTACTTC. The chain has TRBV2 and TRBJ2-5, with TRBD2 identical over 12 bases. Per germline, CDR1 SNHLY and CDR2 FYNNEI. Trimming took 3 bases from V and 5 from J; bases not matched to a gene: 7. The CDR3 extends over 16 amino acids.

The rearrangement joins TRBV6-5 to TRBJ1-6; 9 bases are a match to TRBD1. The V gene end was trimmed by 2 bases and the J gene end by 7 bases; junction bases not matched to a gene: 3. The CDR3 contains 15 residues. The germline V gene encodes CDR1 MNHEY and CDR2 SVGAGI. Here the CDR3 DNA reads TGTGCCAGCAGTTACCAGGGACAGGGAAATTCACCCCTCCACTTT. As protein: CASSYQGQGNSPLHF.

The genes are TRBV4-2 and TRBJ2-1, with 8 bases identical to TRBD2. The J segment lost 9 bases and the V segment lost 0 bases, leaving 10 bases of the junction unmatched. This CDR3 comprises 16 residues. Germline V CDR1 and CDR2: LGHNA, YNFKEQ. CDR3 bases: TGTGCCAGCAGCCAAGATCGGCGACTAGCGATGTCTGAGCAGTTCTTC. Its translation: CASSQDRRLAMSEQFF.

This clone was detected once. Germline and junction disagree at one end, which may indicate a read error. The CDR3 reads CASSKVSRDTQYF. CDR3 coding DNA: TGTGCCAGTAGTAAAGTTAGCAGAGATACGCAGTATTTT. The V and J genes are TRBV19 and TRBJ2-3; no firm D call. Germline CDR1 LNHDA, CDR2 SQIVND (reference sequence). The CDR3 is made up of 13 amino acids.

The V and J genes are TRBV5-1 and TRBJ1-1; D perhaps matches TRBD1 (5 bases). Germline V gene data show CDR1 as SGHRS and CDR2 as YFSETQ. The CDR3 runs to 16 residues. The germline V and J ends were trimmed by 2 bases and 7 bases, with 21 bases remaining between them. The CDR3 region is CASSLNDSPRRDEAFF. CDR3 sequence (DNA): TGCGCCAGCAGCTTAAATGACAGCCCACGGAGGGATGAAGCTTTCTTT.

This chain's CDR3 is CASSSAGGREREQYF. Here the CDR3 DNA reads TGCGCCAGCAGCAGCGCGGGGGGCCGTGAGAGGGAGCAGTACTTC. The V and J genes are TRBV5-1 and TRBJ2-7, with 8 bases lining up with TRBD2. Germline values: CDR1 SGHRS, CDR2 YFSETQ. This CDR3 contains 15 residues. The V gene end was trimmed by 4 bases and the J gene end by 7 bases; junction bases not matched to a gene: 13.

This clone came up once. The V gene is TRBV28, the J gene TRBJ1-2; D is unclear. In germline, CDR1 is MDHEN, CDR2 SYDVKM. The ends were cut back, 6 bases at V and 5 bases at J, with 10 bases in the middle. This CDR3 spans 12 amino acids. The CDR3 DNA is TGTGCCAGCAGCAAACCAACTTATGGCTACACCTTC. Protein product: CASSKPTYGYTF.

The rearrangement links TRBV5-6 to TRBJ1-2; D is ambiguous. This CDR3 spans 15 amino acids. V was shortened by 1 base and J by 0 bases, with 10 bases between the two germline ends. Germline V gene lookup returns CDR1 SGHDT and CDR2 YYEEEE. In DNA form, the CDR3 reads TGTGCCAGCAGCTTGAGACATAACCCTAACTATGGCTACACCTTC. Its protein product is CASSLRHNPNYGYTF.

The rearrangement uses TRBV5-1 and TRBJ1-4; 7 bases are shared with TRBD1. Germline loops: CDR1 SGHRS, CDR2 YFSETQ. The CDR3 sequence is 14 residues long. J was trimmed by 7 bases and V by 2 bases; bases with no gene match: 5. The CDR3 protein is CASSLQGRREKLFF. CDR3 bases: TGCGCCAGCAGCTTACAGGGGCGTCGTGAAAAACTGTTTTTT.

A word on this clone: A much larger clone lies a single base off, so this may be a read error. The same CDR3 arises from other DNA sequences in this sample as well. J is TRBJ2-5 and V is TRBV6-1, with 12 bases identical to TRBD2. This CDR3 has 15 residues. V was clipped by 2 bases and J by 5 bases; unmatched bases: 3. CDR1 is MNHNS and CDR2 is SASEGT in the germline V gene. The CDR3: CASSELAGGQETQYF. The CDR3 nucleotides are TGTGCCAGCAGTGAACTAGCGGGGGGGCAGGAGACCCAGTACTTC.